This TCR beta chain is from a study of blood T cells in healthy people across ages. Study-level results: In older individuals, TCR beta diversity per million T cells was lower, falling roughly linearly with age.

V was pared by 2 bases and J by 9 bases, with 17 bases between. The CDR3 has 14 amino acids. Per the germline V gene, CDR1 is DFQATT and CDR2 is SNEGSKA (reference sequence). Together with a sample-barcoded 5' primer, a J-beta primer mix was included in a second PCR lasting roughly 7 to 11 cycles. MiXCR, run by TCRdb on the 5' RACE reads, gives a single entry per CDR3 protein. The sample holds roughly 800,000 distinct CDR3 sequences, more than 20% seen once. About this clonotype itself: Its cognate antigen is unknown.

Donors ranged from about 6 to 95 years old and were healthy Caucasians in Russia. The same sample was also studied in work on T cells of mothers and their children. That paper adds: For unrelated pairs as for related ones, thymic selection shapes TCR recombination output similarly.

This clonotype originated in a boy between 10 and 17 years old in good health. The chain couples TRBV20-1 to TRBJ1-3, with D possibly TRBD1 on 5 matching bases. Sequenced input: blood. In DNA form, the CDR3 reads TGCAGTGCTAGATATGGGGCGCAGGGATCCACCATATATTTT. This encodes CSARYGAQGSTIYF.